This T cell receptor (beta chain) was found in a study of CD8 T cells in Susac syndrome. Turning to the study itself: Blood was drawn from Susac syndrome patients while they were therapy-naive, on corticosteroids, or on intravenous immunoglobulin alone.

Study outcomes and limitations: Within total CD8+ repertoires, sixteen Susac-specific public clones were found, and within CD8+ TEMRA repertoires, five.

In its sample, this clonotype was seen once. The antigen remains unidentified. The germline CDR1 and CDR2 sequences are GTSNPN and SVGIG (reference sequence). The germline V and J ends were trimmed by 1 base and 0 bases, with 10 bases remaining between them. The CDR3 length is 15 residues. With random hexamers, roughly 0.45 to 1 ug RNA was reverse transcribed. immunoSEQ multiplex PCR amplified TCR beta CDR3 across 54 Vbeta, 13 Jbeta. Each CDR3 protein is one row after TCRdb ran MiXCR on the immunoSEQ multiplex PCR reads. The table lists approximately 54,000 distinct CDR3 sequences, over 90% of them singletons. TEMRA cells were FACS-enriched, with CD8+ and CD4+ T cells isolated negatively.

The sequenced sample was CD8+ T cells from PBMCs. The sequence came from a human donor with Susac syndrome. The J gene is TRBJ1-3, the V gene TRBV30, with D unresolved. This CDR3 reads CAWSAPVGSGNTIYF. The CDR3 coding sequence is TGTGCCTGGAGTGCCCCAGTGGGCTCTGGAAACACCATATATTTT. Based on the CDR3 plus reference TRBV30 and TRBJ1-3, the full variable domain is SQTIHQWPATLVQPVGSPLSLECTVEGTSNPNLYWYRQAAGRGLQLLFYSVGIGQISSEVPQNLSASRPQDRQFILSSKKLLLSDSGFYLCAWSAPVGSGNTIYFGEGSWLTVV.